This TCR beta chain was sequenced for a study of identifying expanded T cells in peripheral blood. Whole-study results and caveats: Variance in clone template counts between approximately two-week samples significantly increased with total template count across all healthy donors. Over two and four weeks, about 15 and 19 clones changed, versus more than 1 between replicates.

Sequencing used immunoSEQ multiplex PCR; TCRdb keeps in-frame clones, though not all of them. This sample has 65,000 to 95,000 clones, with over 80% found just once. Worth noting for this clone: No antigen is known for it.

V dropped 1 base and J dropped 7; count of bases not matched to a gene: 9. CDR3 length: 15 residues. Germline V gene data show CDR1 as LGHNA and CDR2 as YSLEER. The gene calls are TRBV4-3 and TRBJ1-1, with 7 bases identical to TRBD1. What was sequenced was blood. This clonotype originated in a person between 18 and 75 years old in good health. CDR3 sequence reads: CASSQAGGLIIEAFF. Here the CDR3 DNA reads TGCGCCAGCAGCCAAGCAGGGGGGCTAATAATTGAAGCTTTCTTT.